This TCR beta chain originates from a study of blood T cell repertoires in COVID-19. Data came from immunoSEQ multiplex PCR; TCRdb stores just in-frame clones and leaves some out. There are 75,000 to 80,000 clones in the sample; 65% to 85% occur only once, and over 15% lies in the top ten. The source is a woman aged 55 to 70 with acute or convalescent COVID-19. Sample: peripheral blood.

CDR3 protein: CASSYSWTVMNTEAFF. The CDR3 region has the DNA TGTGCCAGCAGTTACTCCTGGACAGTTATGAACACTGAAGCTTTCTTT. This chain connects TRBV6-5 to TRBJ1-1, with D tentatively TRBD1 (6 bases). The germline V gene has CDR1 MNHEY and CDR2 SVGAGI. The CDR3 extends over 16 amino acids. Trimming left V 0 bases short and J 0 bases short, with 11 bases between.